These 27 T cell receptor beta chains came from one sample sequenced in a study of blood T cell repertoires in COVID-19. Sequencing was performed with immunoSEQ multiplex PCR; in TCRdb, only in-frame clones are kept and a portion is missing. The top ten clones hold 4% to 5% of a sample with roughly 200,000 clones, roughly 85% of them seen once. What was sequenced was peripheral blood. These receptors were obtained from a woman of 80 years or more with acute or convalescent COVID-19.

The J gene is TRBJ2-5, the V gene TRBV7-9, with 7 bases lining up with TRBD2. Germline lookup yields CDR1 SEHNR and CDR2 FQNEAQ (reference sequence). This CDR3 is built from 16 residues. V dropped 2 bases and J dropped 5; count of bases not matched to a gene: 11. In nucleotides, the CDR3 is TGTGCCAGCAGCTTACATGGTAGCGGGCGACGGGAGACCCAGTACTTC. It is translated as CASSLHGSGRRETQYF.

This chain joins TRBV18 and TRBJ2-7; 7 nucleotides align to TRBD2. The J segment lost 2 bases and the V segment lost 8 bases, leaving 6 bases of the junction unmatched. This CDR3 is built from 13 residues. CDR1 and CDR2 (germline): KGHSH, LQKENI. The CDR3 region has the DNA TGTGCCAGCCGCGGGAGTACCACCTACGAGCAGTACTTC. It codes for CASRGSTTYEQYF.

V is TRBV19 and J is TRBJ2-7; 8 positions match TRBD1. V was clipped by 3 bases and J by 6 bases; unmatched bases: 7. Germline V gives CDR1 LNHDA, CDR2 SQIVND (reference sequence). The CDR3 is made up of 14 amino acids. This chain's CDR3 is CASSIPGGSSEQYF. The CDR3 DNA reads TGTGCCAGTAGTATCCCAGGGGGCTCATCCGAGCAGTACTTC.

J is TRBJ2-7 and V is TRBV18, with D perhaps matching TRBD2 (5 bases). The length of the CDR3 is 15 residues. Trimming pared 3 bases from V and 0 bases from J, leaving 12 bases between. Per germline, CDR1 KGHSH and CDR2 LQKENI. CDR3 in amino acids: CASSPRVGSSYEQYF. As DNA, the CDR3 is TGTGCCAGCTCACCTAGGGTGGGGAGCTCCTACGAGCAGTACTTC.

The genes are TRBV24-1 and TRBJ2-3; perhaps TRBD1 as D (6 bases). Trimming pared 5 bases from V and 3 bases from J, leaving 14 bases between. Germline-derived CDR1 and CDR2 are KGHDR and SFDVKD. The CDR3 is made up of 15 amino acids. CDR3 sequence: CATSGARGLTDTQYF. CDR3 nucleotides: TGTGCCACCAGTGGGGCCAGGGGCCTAACAGATACGCAGTATTTT.

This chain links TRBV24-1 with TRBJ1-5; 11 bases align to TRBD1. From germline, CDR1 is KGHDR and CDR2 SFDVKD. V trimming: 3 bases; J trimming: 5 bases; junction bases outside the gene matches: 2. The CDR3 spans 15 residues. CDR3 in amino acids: CATSDGTGGDQPQHF. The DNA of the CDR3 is TGTGCCACCAGTGATGGGACAGGGGGTGATCAGCCCCAGCATTTT.

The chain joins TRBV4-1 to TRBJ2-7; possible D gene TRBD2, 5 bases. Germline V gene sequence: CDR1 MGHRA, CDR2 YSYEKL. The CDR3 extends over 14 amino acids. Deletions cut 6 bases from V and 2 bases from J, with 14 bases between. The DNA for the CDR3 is TGCGCCAGCAGTCCCGGGGAAGGTCCCTACGAGCAGTACTTC. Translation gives CASSPGEGPYEQYF.

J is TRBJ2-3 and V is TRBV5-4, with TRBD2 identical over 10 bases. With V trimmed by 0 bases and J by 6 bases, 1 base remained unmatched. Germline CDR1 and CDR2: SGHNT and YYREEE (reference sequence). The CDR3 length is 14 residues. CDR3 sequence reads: CASSLATSGDTQYF. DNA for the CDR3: TGTGCCAGCAGCTTGGCGACTAGCGGGGATACGCAGTATTTT.

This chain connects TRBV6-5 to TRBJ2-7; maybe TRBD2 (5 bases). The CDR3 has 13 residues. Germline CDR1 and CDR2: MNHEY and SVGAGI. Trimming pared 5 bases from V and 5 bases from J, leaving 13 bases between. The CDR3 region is CASSKPSSHEQYF. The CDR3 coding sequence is TGTGCCAGCAGTAAACCTAGCAGCCACGAGCAGTACTTC.

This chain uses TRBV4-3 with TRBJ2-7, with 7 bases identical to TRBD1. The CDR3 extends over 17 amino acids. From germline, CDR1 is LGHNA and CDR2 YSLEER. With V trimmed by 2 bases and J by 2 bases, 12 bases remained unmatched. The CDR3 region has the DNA TGCGCCAGCAGCCAACAACGGACAGGCCAATTCCCCTACGAGCAGTACTTC. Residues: CASSQQRTGQFPYEQYF.

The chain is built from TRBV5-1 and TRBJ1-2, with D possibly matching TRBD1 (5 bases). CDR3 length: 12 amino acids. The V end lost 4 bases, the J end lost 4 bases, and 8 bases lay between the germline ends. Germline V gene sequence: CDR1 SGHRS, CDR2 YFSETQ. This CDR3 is CASSLDIYGYTF. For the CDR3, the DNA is TGCGCCAGCAGCCTGGACATCTATGGCTACACCTTC.

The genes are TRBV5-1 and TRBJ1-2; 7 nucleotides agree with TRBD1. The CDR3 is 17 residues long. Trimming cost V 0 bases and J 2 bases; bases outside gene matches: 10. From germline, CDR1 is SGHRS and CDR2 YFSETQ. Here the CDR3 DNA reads TGCGCCAGCAGCTTGGTAGGGGGCCTCTCACCAAACTATGGCTACACCTTC. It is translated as CASSLVGGLSPNYGYTF. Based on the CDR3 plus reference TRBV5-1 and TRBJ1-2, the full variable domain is KAGVTQTPRYLIKTRGQQVTLSCSPISGHRSVSWYQQTPGQGLQFLFEYFSETQRNKGNFPGRFSGRQFSNSRSEMNVSTLELGDSALYLCASSLVGGLSPNYGYTFGSGTRLTVV.

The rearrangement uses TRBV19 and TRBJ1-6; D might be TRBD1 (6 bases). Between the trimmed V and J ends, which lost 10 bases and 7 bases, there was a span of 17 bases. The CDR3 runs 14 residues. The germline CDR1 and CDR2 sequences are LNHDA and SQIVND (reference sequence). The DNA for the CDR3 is TGTGCCACCGCCCCCAGGGGACCGAATTCACCCCTCCACTTT. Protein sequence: CATAPRGPNSPLHF. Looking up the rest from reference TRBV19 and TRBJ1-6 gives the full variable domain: DGGITQSPKYLFRKEGQNVTLSCEQNLNHDAMYWYRQDPGQGLRLIYYSQIVNDFQKGDIAEGYSVSREKKESFPLTVTSAQKNPTAFYLCATAPRGPNSPLHFGNGTRLTVT.

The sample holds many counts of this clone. The CDR3 loop reads CASSFVGGNTGELFF. The CDR3 DNA reads TGTGCCAGCAGTTTCGTTGGCGGGAACACCGGGGAGCTGTTTTTT. This sequence joins TRBV27 and TRBJ2-2; D uncertain. Germline V gene lookup returns CDR1 MNHEY and CDR2 SMNVEV (reference sequence). This CDR3 spans 15 amino acids. V was shortened by 3 bases and J by 1 base, with 9 bases between the two germline ends.

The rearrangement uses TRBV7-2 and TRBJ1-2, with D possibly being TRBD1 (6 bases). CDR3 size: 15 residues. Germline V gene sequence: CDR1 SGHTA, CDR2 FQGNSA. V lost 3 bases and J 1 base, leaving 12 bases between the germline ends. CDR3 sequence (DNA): TGTGCCAGCAGCTTGAGCACAGGGCGTAACTATGGCTACACCTTC. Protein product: CASSLSTGRNYGYTF.

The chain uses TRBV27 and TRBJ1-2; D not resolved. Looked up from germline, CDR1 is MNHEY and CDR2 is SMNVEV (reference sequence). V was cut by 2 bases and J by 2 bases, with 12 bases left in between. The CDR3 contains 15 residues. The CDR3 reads CASSLGGSVNYGYTF. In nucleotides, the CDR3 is TGTGCCAGCAGTTTAGGAGGGTCTGTCAACTATGGCTACACCTTC.

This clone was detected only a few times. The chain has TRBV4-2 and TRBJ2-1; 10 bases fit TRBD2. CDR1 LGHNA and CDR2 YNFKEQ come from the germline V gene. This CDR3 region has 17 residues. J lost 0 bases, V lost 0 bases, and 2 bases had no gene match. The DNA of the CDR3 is TGTGCCAGCAGCCAAGAGAGCGGGAGGGCCTCCTACAATGAGCAGTTCTTC. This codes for CASSQESGRASYNEQFF.

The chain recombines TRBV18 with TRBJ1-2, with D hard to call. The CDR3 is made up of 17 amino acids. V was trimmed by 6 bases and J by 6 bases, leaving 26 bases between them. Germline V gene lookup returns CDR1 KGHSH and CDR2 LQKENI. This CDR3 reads CASSHFGEGAKVNGYTF. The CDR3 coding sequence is TGTGCCAGCTCCCACTTTGGCGAGGGTGCCAAAGTCAATGGCTACACCTTC. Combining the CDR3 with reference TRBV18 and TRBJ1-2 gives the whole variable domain NAGVMQNPRHLVRRRGQEARLRCSPMKGHSHVYWYRQLPEEGLKFMVYLQKENIIDESGMPKERFSAEFPKEGPSILRIQQVVRGDSAAYFCASSHFGEGAKVNGYTFGSGTRLTVV.

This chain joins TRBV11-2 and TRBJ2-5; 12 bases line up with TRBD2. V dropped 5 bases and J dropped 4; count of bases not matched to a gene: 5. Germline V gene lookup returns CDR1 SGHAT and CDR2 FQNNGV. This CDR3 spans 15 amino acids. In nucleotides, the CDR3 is TGTGCCAGCAGCGCCCCGGGACTAGCGGGAGAGACCCAGTACTTC. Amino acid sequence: CASSAPGLAGETQYF.

CDR3 amino acids: CASSDQGSYNEQFF. CDR3 coding DNA: TGTGCCAGCAGCGACCAGGGCTCCTACAATGAGCAGTTCTTC. The chain links TRBV28 to TRBJ2-1; weak D call: TRBD1 (5 bases). The V gene's germline CDR1 is MDHEN and CDR2 SYDVKM. The length of the CDR3 is 14 residues. Trimming stripped 6 bases from V and 0 bases from J, with 9 bases between.

For the CDR3, the DNA is TGTGCCAGCAGCGTAGCTCCCCATAGCTCCTACAATGAGCAGTTCTTC. Its protein is CASSVAPHSSYNEQFF. The chain recombines TRBV9 with TRBJ2-1; no reliable D call. Trimming cost V 0 bases and J 0 bases, with 10 bases left between them. The CDR3 has 16 amino acids. Germline assignment: CDR1 SGDLS and CDR2 YYNGEE.

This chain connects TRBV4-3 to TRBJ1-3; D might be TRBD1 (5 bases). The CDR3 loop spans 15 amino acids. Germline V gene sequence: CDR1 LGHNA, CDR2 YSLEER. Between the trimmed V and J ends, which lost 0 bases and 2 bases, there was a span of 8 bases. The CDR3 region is CASSQDSGAGNTIYF. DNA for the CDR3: TGCGCCAGCAGCCAAGATTCGGGGGCTGGAAACACCATATATTTT.

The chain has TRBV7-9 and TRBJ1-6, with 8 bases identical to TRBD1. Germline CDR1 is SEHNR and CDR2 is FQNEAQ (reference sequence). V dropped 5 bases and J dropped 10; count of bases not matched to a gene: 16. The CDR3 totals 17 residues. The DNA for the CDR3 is TGTGCCAGCAGCGCCCAAGGGATGACAGGGGTAGGGTCACCCCTCCACTTT. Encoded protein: CASSAQGMTGVGSPLHF.

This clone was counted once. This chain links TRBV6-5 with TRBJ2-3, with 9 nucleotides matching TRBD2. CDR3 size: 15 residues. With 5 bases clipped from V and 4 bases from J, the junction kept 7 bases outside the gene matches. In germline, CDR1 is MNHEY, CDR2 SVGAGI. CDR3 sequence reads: CASSIAGVGPDTQYF. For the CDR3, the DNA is TGTGCCAGCAGTATAGCGGGAGTTGGGCCAGATACGCAGTATTTT.

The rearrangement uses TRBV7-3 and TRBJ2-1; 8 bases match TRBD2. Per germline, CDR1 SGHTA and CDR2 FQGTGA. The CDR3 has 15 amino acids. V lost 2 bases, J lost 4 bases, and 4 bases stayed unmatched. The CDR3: CASSLLAGQYNEQFF. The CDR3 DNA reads TGTGCCAGCAGCTTACTAGCGGGCCAATACAATGAGCAGTTCTTC.

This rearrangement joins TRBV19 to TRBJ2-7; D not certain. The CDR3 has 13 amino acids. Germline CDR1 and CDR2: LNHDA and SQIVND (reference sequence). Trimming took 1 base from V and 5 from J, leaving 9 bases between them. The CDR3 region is CASSIGREDEQYF. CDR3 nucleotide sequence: TGTGCCAGTAGTATAGGACGTGAGGACGAGCAGTACTTC.

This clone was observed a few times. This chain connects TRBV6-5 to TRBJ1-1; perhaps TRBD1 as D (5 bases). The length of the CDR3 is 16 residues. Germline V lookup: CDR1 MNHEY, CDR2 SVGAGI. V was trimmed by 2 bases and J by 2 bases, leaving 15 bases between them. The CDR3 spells CASSYGRVLHNTEAFF. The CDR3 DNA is TGTGCCAGCAGTTACGGCAGGGTTTTACATAACACTGAAGCTTTCTTT.